These 21 T cell receptor beta chains were sequenced from one sample in a study of cytomegalovirus exposure and HLA in healthy donors. The PCR made use of 60 Vbeta and 13 Jbeta primers. Only in-frame clones appear in the TCRdb table, and some are missing; sequencing was by immunoSEQ multiplex PCR. The sample comprises fewer than 200,000 clones, around three quarters of which are singletons, and under 7.5% rests with the top ten. Sequenced material: PBMCs. All receptors come from a man in his forties in good health and CMV-seronegative.

This chain joins TRBV2 and TRBJ1-2; D uncertain. The CDR3 has 13 residues. Trimming shortened V by 7 bases and J by 4 bases, and 13 bases separated the two germline ends. CDR1 and CDR2 from the germline V gene are SNHLY and FYNNEI. The CDR3 protein is CASIITPLYGYTF. The CDR3, as DNA: TGTGCCAGCATAATCACTCCCCTCTATGGCTACACCTTC.

DNA of the CDR3: TGTGCCAGCAGGGGACTAGCGGGAGGACCTCCCTCGGGGGATACGCAGTATTTT. This gives the protein CASRGLAGGPPSGDTQYF. The genes are TRBV5-4 and TRBJ2-3; 15 nucleotides align to TRBD2. CDR3 length: 18 residues. Germline values: CDR1 SGHNT, CDR2 YYREEE (reference sequence). V was pared by 5 bases and J by 6 bases, with 13 bases of the junction left unmatched.

The chain uses TRBV11-3 and TRBJ2-7; TRBD1 is a possible D gene (6 bases). The CDR3 spans 13 residues. V was clipped by 5 bases and J by 6 bases, with 14 bases between them. The germline V gene encodes CDR1 SGHNT and CDR2 YENEEA. The CDR3 spells CASSTRSGVEQYF. As DNA, the CDR3 is TGTGCCAGCAGCACGCGTTCAGGGGTCGAGCAGTACTTC. Full variable domain (rest looked up from reference TRBV11-3 and TRBJ2-7): EAGVVQSPRYKIIEKKQPVAFWCNPISGHNTLYWYLQNLGQGPELLIRYENEEAVDDSQLPKDRFSAERLKGVDSTLKIQPAELGDSAVYLCASSTRSGVEQYFGPGTRLTVT.

The rearrangement links TRBV30 to TRBJ2-7; 7 positions agree with TRBD2. V lost 0 bases, J lost 2 bases, and 4 bases stayed unmatched. Germline lookup yields CDR1 GTSNPN and CDR2 SVGIG (reference sequence). The CDR3 runs 14 residues. The CDR3 DNA sequence: TGTGCCTGGAGTGTGGCTAGCGGACCCTACGAGCAGTACTTC. It translates to CAWSVASGPYEQYF. Together with reference TRBV30 and TRBJ2-7, the CDR3 gives the full variable domain: SQTIHQWPATLVQPVGSPLSLECTVEGTSNPNLYWYRQAAGRGLQLLFYSVGIGQISSEVPQNLSASRPQDRQFILSSKKLLLSDSGFYLCAWSVASGPYEQYFGPGTRLTVT.

This clone was detected a few times. V usage is TRBV11-3 and J usage is TRBJ2-3; 7 bases are a match to TRBD1. CDR3 length: 14 amino acids. J lost 4 bases, V lost 5 bases, and 6 bases had no gene match. The V gene's germline CDR1 is SGHNT and CDR2 YENEEA. CDR3 residues: CASSRQTGADTQYF. CDR3 bases: TGTGCCAGCAGCCGCCAAACAGGGGCAGATACGCAGTATTTT. Variable domain in full (rest from reference TRBV11-3 and TRBJ2-3): EAGVVQSPRYKIIEKKQPVAFWCNPISGHNTLYWYLQNLGQGPELLIRYENEEAVDDSQLPKDRFSAERLKGVDSTLKIQPAELGDSAVYLCASSRQTGADTQYFGPGTRLTVL.

V is TRBV7-2 and J is TRBJ1-1; D unresolved. CDR3 length equals 13 residues. Looked up from germline, CDR1 is SGHTA and CDR2 is FQGNSA. With 5 bases removed from V and 5 bases from J, the gap between germline ends came to 12 bases. CDR3 DNA: TGTGCCAGCAGCGCCAGACTTATGACTGAAGCTTTCTTT. Translation: CASSARLMTEAFF.

The rearrangement uses TRBV18 and TRBJ2-5, with D perhaps matching TRBD2 (7 bases). CDR1 and CDR2 from the germline V gene are KGHSH and LQKENI. V was cut by 3 bases and J by 4 bases, with 12 bases left in between. This CDR3 has 14 residues. DNA for the CDR3: TGTGCCAGCTCACCTCTGGGAGGGGGAGAGACCCAGTACTTC. Translated, it gives CASSPLGGGETQYF.

On this clone itself: Mismatch with germline at one junction end may stem from a read error. The chain combines TRBV25-1 with TRBJ2-7; 7 positions match TRBD1. Germline V gene data show CDR1 as MGHDK and CDR2 as SYGVNS. This CDR3 region has 14 residues. For the CDR3, the DNA is TGTGCAAGCAAGTCGGCAGGGGGACCCTACGAGCAGTACTTC. The encoded protein is CASKSAGGPYEQYF.

Remarks on this clone: This same CDR3 is encoded by further DNA sequences in the sample. CDR3 nucleotide sequence: TGTGCCAGCAGCCACAAGTCCACAGATACGCAGTATTTT. Translation: CASSHKSTDTQYF. The chain recombines TRBV7-9 with TRBJ2-3; unclear D gene. CDR1 and CDR2 from the germline V gene are SEHNR and FQNEAQ (reference sequence). Trimming cost V 5 bases and J 2 bases, with 8 bases left between them. The length of the CDR3 is 13 residues.

This clone was observed a handful of times. The rearrangement uses TRBV5-4 and TRBJ2-7, with 8 positions matching TRBD1. Germline lookup yields CDR1 SGHNT and CDR2 YYREEE (reference sequence). The CDR3 contains 13 residues. V lost 1 base, J lost 5 bases, and 2 bases stayed unmatched. Here the CDR3 reads CASSLTGGHEQYF. Written as DNA, the CDR3 is TGTGCCAGCAGCTTGACAGGGGGACACGAGCAGTACTTC.

V and J are TRBV5-3 and TRBJ1-1; D is unclear. TRBV5-3 counts as an open reading frame of uncertain function. V was cut by 4 bases and J by 11 bases, with 9 bases left in between. The CDR3 runs 10 residues. The CDR3 here is CARSADAAFF. The DNA of the CDR3 is TGTGCCAGAAGCGCGGATGCGGCTTTCTTT.

The chain links TRBV21-1 to TRBJ1-2. TRBV21-1 is a documented pseudogene. This CDR3 spans 9 amino acids. The CDR3 loop reads CASPGGYTF. The DNA for the CDR3 is TGTGCGTCCCCCGGGGGCTACACCTTC.

This clone was counted once. This chain links TRBV28 with TRBJ1-1, with a tentative D call TRBD1 (5 bases). There are 14 residues in the CDR3. The V gene lost 3 bases and the J gene lost 6 bases, with 14 bases spanning the gap. Germline CDR1 is MDHEN and CDR2 is SYDVKM. CDR3: CASSLVGGLAEAFF. The CDR3 DNA is TGTGCCAGCAGTTTGGTCGGGGGGTTAGCTGAAGCTTTCTTT.

V usage is TRBV29-1 and J usage is TRBJ2-5; 8 bases map to TRBD2. Trimming removed 6 bases from V and 4 bases from J; junction bases left unmatched: 7. CDR1 and CDR2 from the germline V gene are SQVTM and ANQGSEA. This CDR3 has 13 residues. In nucleotides, the CDR3 is TGCAGCGTCGCAAGCGGGAGCGTAGAGACCCAGTACTTC. Translating it yields CSVASGSVETQYF.

CDR3 DNA sequence: TGTGCCAGTAGTATCCGAGACAGATACTACACCTTC. Amino acid sequence: CASSIRDRYYTF. V and J are TRBV19 and TRBJ1-2, with a weak D call TRBD1 (5 bases). Trimming stripped 3 bases from V and 10 bases from J, with 12 bases between. The CDR3 has 12 amino acids. CDR1 is LNHDA and CDR2 is SQIVND in the germline V gene (reference sequence).

The chain employs TRBV6-5 and TRBJ2-1, with 9 nucleotides matching TRBD2. J gave up 3 bases and V 0 bases, and 3 bases lay outside the gene matches. CDR1 is MNHEY, CDR2 SVGAGI, per germline. The CDR3 is 16 amino acids. DNA of the CDR3: TGTGCCAGCAGTTACTCTAGCGGGGGCCTCTACAATGAGCAGTTCTTC. The encoded protein is CASSYSSGGLYNEQFF.

This clone was counted only a few times. V and J are TRBV27 and TRBJ1-1; D call uncertain. Looked up from germline, CDR1 is MNHEY and CDR2 is SMNVEV (reference sequence). V dropped 3 bases and J dropped 1 base, with 9 bases sitting between them. This CDR3 region has 14 residues. The CDR3 nucleotides are TGTGCCAGCAGTTTCGGGGTCGCGAACACTGAAGCTTTCTTT. This translates into CASSFGVANTEAFF.

The chain carries TRBV7-3 and TRBJ2-7; 16 positions agree with TRBD2. The CDR3 is 15 residues long. J gave up 4 bases and V 4 bases, and 1 base lay outside the gene matches. Germline V gene data show CDR1 as SGHTA and CDR2 as FQGTGA. CDR3 sequence reads: CASSSGLAGGYEQYF. The CDR3 DNA follows: TGTGCCAGCAGCTCGGGACTAGCGGGAGGGTACGAGCAGTACTTC.

V gene TRBV7-2 combines with J gene TRBJ1-5, with D maybe TRBD1 (6 bases). CDR3 length equals 13 residues. The V end was cut by 5 bases, the J end by 9 bases, with 14 bases between. Germline loops: CDR1 SGHTA, CDR2 FQGNSA. CDR3 region: CASSPEGGRPQHF. In nucleotides, the CDR3 is TGTGCCAGCAGCCCGGAGGGGGGGCGGCCCCAGCATTTT.

The chain combines TRBV19 with TRBJ2-2; 8 bases fit TRBD2. V trimming: 10 bases; J trimming: 4 bases; junction bases outside the gene matches: 8. The CDR3 extends over 14 amino acids. Germline assignment: CDR1 LNHDA and CDR2 SQIVND (reference sequence). CDR3 residues: CATTPGTSTGELFF. The CDR3 coding sequence is TGTGCCACCACCCCCGGGACTAGCACCGGGGAGCTGTTTTTT. Full variable domain (outside the CDR3, taken from reference TRBV19 and TRBJ2-2): DGGITQSPKYLFRKEGQNVTLSCEQNLNHDAMYWYRQDPGQGLRLIYYSQIVNDFQKGDIAEGYSVSREKKESFPLTVTSAQKNPTAFYLCATTPGTSTGELFFGEGSRLTVL.

Comments on this clone: This sample also contains other DNA sequences that code for the same CDR3. The rearrangement uses TRBV7-2 and TRBJ1-3; no reliable D call. The germline CDR1 and CDR2 sequences are SGHTA and FQGNSA. V lost 5 bases to trimming and J lost 0 bases, with 11 bases between them. The CDR3 totals 15 residues. The CDR3 loop is CASSPGLNSGNTIYF. In DNA, the CDR3 is TGTGCCAGCAGCCCTGGACTGAACTCTGGAAACACCATATATTTT.